Listed here are 19 T cell receptor beta chains from one sample, sequenced in a study of blood T cells in healthy people across ages. It was with a sample-barcoded 5' primer and a J-beta primer mix that a second PCR of roughly 7 to 12 cycles was run. One entry per CDR3 protein, called by TCRdb with MiXCR from the 5' RACE reads. This sample yields hundreds of thousands of distinct CDR3 sequences, of which 25% to 35% are seen a single time; approximately 3.5% belongs to the top ten. In addition, the sample was reused for a study of T cells of mothers and their children.

The source material was blood. These receptors were taken from a boy aged 2 to 10 in good health.

The V call is TRBV27, the J call TRBJ2-4; the D is unclear. Between the trimmed V and J ends, which lost 5 bases and 7 bases, there was a span of 9 bases. CDR1 and CDR2 (germline): MNHEY, SMNVEV (reference sequence). CDR3 length: 12 amino acids. The CDR3 reads CASSPNYNIQYF. CDR3 bases: TGTGCCAGCAGTCCAAACTATAACATTCAGTACTTC.

The chain recombines TRBV5-1 with TRBJ2-2; 10 bases are shared with TRBD2. The CDR3 loop spans 15 amino acids. V shed 4 bases and J 4 bases; nucleotides not matched to a gene: 4. The germline CDR1 and CDR2 sequences are SGHRS and YFSETQ. In nucleotides, the CDR3 is TGCGCCAGCAGCGCCTTAGCGGGAGGCACCGGGGAGCTGTTTTTT. It codes for CASSALAGGTGELFF.

This clonotype was observed a handful of times. The chain is built from TRBV7-2 and TRBJ1-1; D is perhaps TRBD1 (5 bases). V was pared by 3 bases and J by 4 bases, with 12 bases between. This CDR3 is built from 14 residues. Germline-derived CDR1 and CDR2 are SGHTA and FQGNSA. CDR3 sequence: CASSFRGFGTEAFF. CDR3 DNA: TGTGCCAGCAGCTTCCGGGGCTTCGGCACTGAAGCTTTCTTT.

The chain links TRBV12-3 or TRBV12-4 to TRBJ2-7, with D hard to call. Trimming pared 3 bases from V and 0 bases from J, leaving 9 bases between. The CDR3 contains 14 residues. In DNA, the CDR3 is TGTGCCAGCAGTTTGGGCAGCCCCTCCTACGAGCAGTACTTC. This encodes CASSLGSPSYEQYF.

The chain couples TRBV20-1 to TRBJ2-1, with D hard to call. The CDR3 contains 15 residues. Trimming removed 5 bases from V and 4 bases from J, with 18 bases in between. In germline, CDR1 is DFQATT, CDR2 SNEGSKA (reference sequence). The CDR3 sequence: CSAGSRSGGYNEQFF. DNA for the CDR3: TGCAGTGCTGGGTCTCGGTCCGGTGGATACAATGAGCAGTTCTTC.

This clonotype was recorded many times. The rearrangement uses TRBV2 and TRBJ2-5; 10 nucleotides line up with TRBD2. Germline CDR1 and CDR2: SNHLY and FYNNEI. V trimming: 5 bases; J trimming: 6 bases; junction bases outside the gene matches: 9. This CDR3 comprises 15 residues. Here the CDR3 DNA reads TGTGCCAGCAGTTTAGCGGGAGGAACCCAGCAGACCCAGTACTTC. Its protein is CASSLAGGTQQTQYF.

This clonotype was recorded once. V gene TRBV6-5 combines with J gene TRBJ1-2, with D perhaps TRBD1 (5 bases). There are 14 residues in the CDR3. Germline V gene sequence: CDR1 MNHEY, CDR2 SVGAGI. The V gene lost 6 bases and the J gene lost 8 bases, with 19 bases spanning the gap. The CDR3 DNA reads as TGTGCCAGCAGAACGACAGCCTCAGTGGGGGGCTACACCTTC. It codes for CASRTTASVGGYTF.

The chain combines TRBV7-9 with TRBJ1-4; the match to TRBD1 covers 7 bases. Germline values: CDR1 SEHNR, CDR2 FQNEAQ (reference sequence). The CDR3 has 13 amino acids. With V trimmed by 6 bases and J by 8 bases, 6 bases remained unmatched. In DNA form, the CDR3 reads TGTGCCAGCAGGTCGCGGGACAGCGAAAAACTGTTTTTT. It codes for CASRSRDSEKLFF.

The chain carries TRBV6-5 and TRBJ2-7; D is unclear. CDR3 length: 14 amino acids. CDR1 is MNHEY and CDR2 is SVGAGI in the germline V gene. The V and J ends lost 1 base and 0 bases respectively, with 7 bases between them. CDR3 sequence: CASSYFPTSYEQYF. The CDR3 DNA reads TGTGCCAGCAGTTACTTTCCTACCTCCTACGAGCAGTACTTC.

This clonotype was seen a handful of times. This chain connects TRBV5-1 to TRBJ2-5; TRBD2 agrees at 10 bases. Germline-derived CDR1 and CDR2 are SGHRS and YFSETQ. The CDR3 is 15 amino acids. Unmatched junction bases numbered 9, after V lost 5 bases and J lost 5 bases. CDR3: CASRQQRGGGETQYF. CDR3 nucleotides: TGCGCCAGCAGACAGCAGCGGGGGGGCGGTGAGACCCAGTACTTC.

The V gene is TRBV12-3 or TRBV12-4, the J gene TRBJ2-4; D is possibly TRBD1 (6 bases). The ends were cut back, 1 base at V and 6 bases at J, with 13 bases in the middle. There are 15 residues in the CDR3. CDR3 region: CASSLVSLQGNIQYF. The CDR3, as DNA: TGTGCCAGCAGTTTAGTTTCCTTACAGGGAAACATTCAGTACTTC.

V and J are TRBV18 and TRBJ1-3; D might be TRBD1 (6 bases). Germline V gene sequence: CDR1 KGHSH, CDR2 LQKENI. There are 15 residues in the CDR3. Trimming removed 4 bases at V and 3 bases at J, with 13 bases between. DNA for the CDR3: TGTGCCAGCTCACTACAGGGAGCCTTTGGAAACACCATATATTTT. Translation: CASSLQGAFGNTIYF.

The rearrangement links TRBV20-1 to TRBJ2-7; possible D gene TRBD1, 5 bases. V was clipped by 0 bases and J by 2 bases, with 11 bases between them. The CDR3 has 14 amino acids. Germline CDR1 DFQATT, CDR2 SNEGSKA (reference sequence). Here the CDR3 DNA reads TGCAGTGCTAGAGATCTCCAGGGTGCCTACGAGCAGTACTTC. This encodes CSARDLQGAYEQYF.

This clonotype was seen many times. This chain connects TRBV7-9 to TRBJ2-1, with 7 bases lining up with TRBD1. Losses at the gene ends were 6 bases for V and 0 bases for J; bases not matched to a gene: 5. From germline, CDR1 is SEHNR and CDR2 FQNEAQ (reference sequence). The CDR3 length is 15 residues. The CDR3 DNA is TGTGCCAGCAGTTTGACAGGGAGCTCCTACAATGAGCAGTTCTTC. Translated: CASSLTGSSYNEQFF.

This clonotype appeared a few times. This chain uses TRBV10-3 with TRBJ2-7; TRBD1 aligns across 8 bases. The V and J ends lost 6 bases and 7 bases, in that order; junction bases with no gene match: 11. Germline CDR1 is ENHRY and CDR2 is SYGVKD. CDR3 size: 14 residues. This CDR3 reads CAISSQGERREQYF. CDR3 sequence (DNA): TGTGCCATCAGCTCACAGGGGGAAAGAAGGGAGCAGTACTTC.

The chain is built from TRBV12-3 or TRBV12-4 and TRBJ2-1; 9 bases are a match to TRBD1. This CDR3 comprises 16 residues. Trimming took 7 bases from V and 1 from J; bases not matched to a gene: 8. The chain's CDR3 is CASIPSTGGSYNEQFF. The DNA of the CDR3 is TGTGCCAGCATCCCTTCGACAGGGGGATCCTACAATGAGCAGTTCTTC.

This rearrangement joins TRBV6-2 or TRBV6-3 to TRBJ2-1, with unresolved D. V shed 6 bases and J shed 7 bases, with 16 bases lying between them. Germline CDR1 is MNHEY and CDR2 is SVGEGT. This CDR3 has 14 amino acids. The CDR3: CASSPPVRPNEQFF. In DNA form, the CDR3 reads TGTGCCAGCAGCCCCCCGGTGAGACCGAATGAGCAGTTCTTC.

This rearrangement joins TRBV7-2 to TRBJ1-1; 8 bases are a match to TRBD1. The CDR3 sequence is 17 residues long. The V segment lost 5 bases and the J segment 6 bases; nucleotides outside the gene matches: 17. Germline V gene lookup returns CDR1 SGHTA and CDR2 FQGNSA. CDR3 loop: CASSPPFRDRIRAEAFF. As DNA, the CDR3 is TGTGCCAGCAGCCCCCCATTCCGGGACAGGATTAGGGCTGAAGCTTTCTTT. Full variable domain (outside the CDR3, taken from reference TRBV7-2 and TRBJ1-1): GAGVSQSPSNKVTEKGKDVELRCDPISGHTALYWYRQSLGQGLEFLIYFQGNSAPDKSGLPSDRFSAERTGGSVSTLTIQRTQQEDSAVYLCASSPPFRDRIRAEAFFGQGTRLTVV.

J is TRBJ2-3 and V is TRBV4-3, with a weak D call TRBD2 (5 bases). The CDR3 has 17 amino acids. Trimming cost V 2 bases and J 5 bases, with 20 bases left between them. Per germline, CDR1 LGHNA and CDR2 YSLEER. CDR3 protein: CASSQSLAVTTGDTQYF. CDR3 DNA sequence: TGCGCCAGCAGCCAATCCCTAGCTGTCACGACGGGAGATACGCAGTATTTT.